What follows are 28 T cell receptor beta chains derived from one specimen sequenced in a study of blood T cell repertoires in COVID-19. The method was immunoSEQ multiplex PCR; TCRdb's version includes in-frame clones alone and lacks a portion of them. The sample shows tens of thousands of clones, roughly nine tenths of them seen only once. Sequencing was carried out using peripheral blood. The source of these receptors is a woman of 80 years or more in a cohort sampled during active or convalescent COVID-19.

The chain couples TRBV5-4 to TRBJ1-1; tentatively, D is TRBD1 (6 bases). The V and J ends lost 1 base and 5 bases respectively, with 12 bases between them. The V gene's germline CDR1 is SGHNT and CDR2 YYREEE (reference sequence). This CDR3 comprises 14 residues. As DNA, the CDR3 is TGTGCCAGCAGCTTGAACAGGGTCGGAACTGAAGCTTTCTTT. The encoded protein is CASSLNRVGTEAFF.

The gene calls are TRBV19 and TRBJ1-2; D call uncertain. Trimming pared 2 bases from V and 3 bases from J, leaving 10 bases between. The CDR3 sequence is 14 residues long. Germline V gene lookup returns CDR1 LNHDA and CDR2 SQIVND (reference sequence). The CDR3 region has the DNA TGTGCCAGTAGTATATCAGTTCCCTACTATGGCTACACCTTC. Its protein is CASSISVPYYGYTF.

V is TRBV5-1 and J is TRBJ2-5; TRBD1 aligns across 11 bases. The CDR3 loop spans 15 amino acids. CDR1 is SGHRS, CDR2 YFSETQ, per germline. Germline trimming cut 6 bases from V and 5 bases from J; bases unmatched to any gene: 9. The DNA of the CDR3 is TGCGCCAGCACTAGGACAGGGGGCCAGTGGGAGACCCAGTACTTC. It encodes CASTRTGGQWETQYF.

This chain links TRBV3-1 (or the pseudogene TRBV3-2) with TRBJ2-7; 7 bases line up with TRBD2. The V gene's germline CDR1 is LGHDT and CDR2 YNNKEL (reference sequence). The CDR3 is made up of 16 amino acids. Trimming took 5 bases from V and 3 from J; bases not matched to a gene: 13. CDR3 residues: CASSGGEGAFNYEQYF. The CDR3 nucleotides are TGTGCCAGCAGCGGCGGGGAGGGAGCTTTCAACTACGAGCAGTACTTC.

Note on this clone: This sample also contains other DNA sequences that code for the same CDR3. The J gene is TRBJ2-2, the V gene TRBV11-2; no clear D gene. The ends were cut back, 5 bases at V and 5 bases at J, with 15 bases in the middle. Germline V gene sequence: CDR1 SGHAT, CDR2 FQNNGV. The CDR3 totals 15 residues. CDR3 DNA: TGTGCCAGCAGCCCAGACTCCACCGGGACCGGGGAGCTGTTTTTT. Translating it yields CASSPDSTGTGELFF.

This clone was picked up one time. The chain couples TRBV7-6 to TRBJ2-7; 7 bases map to TRBD1. Germline CDR1 and CDR2: SGHVS and FNYEAQ. The V segment lost 1 base and the J segment 0 bases; nucleotides outside the gene matches: 3. CDR3 length: 15 residues. CDR3 sequence (DNA): TGTGCCAGCAGCTTAGTGGCAGGGGGCTCCTACGAGCAGTACTTC. Residues: CASSLVAGGSYEQYF. Full variable domain (outside the CDR3, taken from reference TRBV7-6 and TRBJ2-7): GAGVSQSPRYKVTKRGQDVALRCDPISGHVSLYWYRQALGQGPEFLTYFNYEAQQDKSGLPNDRFSAERPEGSISTLTIQRTEQRDSAMYRCASSLVAGGSYEQYFGPGTRLTVT.

The gene calls are TRBV25-1 and TRBJ1-6; D unresolved. With 3 bases removed from V and 5 bases from J, the gap between germline ends came to 8 bases. The germline gives CDR1 MGHDK, CDR2 SYGVNS. There are 14 residues in the CDR3. The DNA of the CDR3 is TGTGCCAGCAGTGACCCGGGTAATAATTCACCCCTCCACTTT. Translating it yields CASSDPGNNSPLHF.

Concerning this clone: The sample holds other DNA sequences that translate to the same CDR3. The gene calls are TRBV24-1 and TRBJ2-1; TRBD2 aligns across 10 bases. Trimming removed 2 bases from V and 5 bases from J; junction bases left unmatched: 2. The CDR3 totals 15 residues. The germline V gene has CDR1 KGHDR and CDR2 SFDVKD. CDR3 loop: CATSDSSGGNNEQFF. The CDR3 nucleotides read TGTGCCACCAGTGATTCTAGCGGGGGAAACAATGAGCAGTTCTTC.

The rearrangement joins TRBV7-6 to TRBJ2-5; 11 bases are a match to TRBD2. The CDR3 runs 15 residues. The junction had 4 bases not matched to a gene; V was cut back by 2 bases and J by 5 bases. CDR1 SGHVS and CDR2 FNYEAQ come from the germline V gene. The CDR3 sequence: CASSLRLAGKETQYF. For the CDR3, the DNA is TGTGCCAGCAGCTTACGACTAGCGGGGAAGGAGACCCAGTACTTC. The full variable domain, with the rest looked up from reference TRBV7-6 and TRBJ2-5, is GAGVSQSPRYKVTKRGQDVALRCDPISGHVSLYWYRQALGQGPEFLTYFNYEAQQDKSGLPNDRFSAERPEGSISTLTIQRTEQRDSAMYRCASSLRLAGKETQYFGPGTRLLVL.

The chain employs TRBV3-1 (or the pseudogene TRBV3-2) and TRBJ2-1; perhaps TRBD2 as D (6 bases). Germline V gene sequence: CDR1 LGHDT, CDR2 YNNKEL (reference sequence). The CDR3 contains 17 residues. Trimming took off 0 bases at V and 7 bases at J, with 19 bases between the two ends. CDR3 loop: CASSQDRWRGKGNEQFF. The CDR3 nucleotides are TGTGCCAGCAGCCAAGATAGGTGGAGGGGCAAGGGGAATGAGCAGTTCTTC.

This chain connects TRBV27 to TRBJ1-5; D not certain. The CDR3 is 14 residues long. Per germline, CDR1 MNHEY and CDR2 SMNVEV (reference sequence). Trimming left V 0 bases short and J 1 base short, with 4 bases between. The CDR3 spells CASSLSSSNQPQHF. The DNA for the CDR3 is TGTGCCAGCAGTTTATCGTCGAGCAATCAGCCCCAGCATTTT.

The J gene is TRBJ2-3, the V gene TRBV30; no reliable D call. V was cut by 2 bases and J by 3 bases, with 3 bases left in between. Germline CDR1 is GTSNPN and CDR2 is SVGIG (reference sequence). The CDR3 extends over 11 amino acids. CDR3 amino acids: CAWSTTDTQYF. The CDR3 nucleotides read TGTGCCTGGAGTACTACAGATACGCAGTATTTT.

The V call is TRBV7-9, the J call TRBJ1-1, with a tentative D call TRBD1 (6 bases). V lost 2 bases to trimming and J lost 7 bases, with 8 bases between them. Germline values: CDR1 SEHNR, CDR2 FQNEAQ (reference sequence). The CDR3 spans 12 residues. The CDR3 region is CASSLKGDEAFF. The CDR3 coding sequence is TGTGCCAGCAGCTTAAAGGGGGATGAAGCTTTCTTT.

This sequence joins TRBV21-1 and TRBJ2-1; the table's D call TRBD2 went unverified against the DNA. TRBV21-1 is marked as a pseudogene. The CDR3 extends over 16 amino acids. CDR3 amino acids: CASRPRWGDSYNEQFF. The CDR3 DNA reads TGTGCCAGCAGACCCAGGTGGGGGGACTCCTACAATGAGCAGTTCTTC.

This clone was observed a few times. The chain recombines TRBV5-8 with TRBJ1-5; D is unresolved. Trimming pared 0 bases from V and 4 bases from J, leaving 5 bases between. The CDR3 length is 13 residues. Germline assignment: CDR1 SGHTS and CDR2 YDEGEE. CDR3 sequence reads: CASSLVRNQPQHF. The CDR3 nucleotides read TGTGCCAGCAGCTTGGTGAGGAATCAGCCCCAGCATTTT. Filled out from reference TRBV5-8 and TRBJ1-5, the complete variable domain reads EAGVTQSPTHLIKTRGQQATLRCSPISGHTSVYWYQQALGLGLQFLLWYDEGEERNRGNFPPRFSGRQFPNYSSELNVNALELEDSALYLCASSLVRNQPQHFGDGTRLSIL.

V gene TRBV5-1 combines with J gene TRBJ2-1, with D tentatively TRBD1 (6 bases). V lost 0 bases and J lost 6, with 19 bases in between. The germline V gene encodes CDR1 SGHRS and CDR2 YFSETQ. This CDR3 has 17 residues. The CDR3 coding sequence is TGCGCCAGCAGCTTGGGTGGGGGCGCCATCGATCTCAATGAGCAGTTCTTC. Protein sequence: CASSLGGGAIDLNEQFF.

The chain joins TRBV6-1 to TRBJ2-5; 10 nucleotides line up with TRBD2. V trimming: 2 bases; J trimming: 1 base; junction bases outside the gene matches: 10. This CDR3 has 18 residues. Germline V lookup: CDR1 MNHNS, CDR2 SASEGT. The chain's CDR3 is CASSEQGPSGGIQETQYF. CDR3 in DNA: TGTGCCAGCAGTGAACAAGGTCCTAGCGGGGGAATCCAAGAGACCCAGTACTTC.

The chain recombines TRBV12-3 or TRBV12-4 with TRBJ2-5; 7 nucleotides align to TRBD2. The junction had 5 bases not matched to a gene; V was cut back by 8 bases and J by 5 bases. This CDR3 is 12 amino acids long. CDR3 residues: CASGGVGETQYF. CDR3 coding DNA: TGTGCCAGCGGGGGGGTTGGGGAGACCCAGTACTTC.

This chain links TRBV15 with TRBJ2-3; D is uncertain. CDR1 is LNHNV and CDR2 is YYDKDF in the germline V gene (reference sequence). This CDR3 spans 15 amino acids. Deletions cut 0 bases from V and 0 bases from J, with 7 bases between. CDR3 sequence reads: CATSREVASTDTQYF. The DNA for the CDR3 is TGTGCCACCAGCAGAGAAGTGGCTAGCACAGATACGCAGTATTTT.

The gene calls are TRBV11-2 and TRBJ2-6; 7 positions match TRBD1. CDR1 is SGHAT and CDR2 is FQNNGV in the germline V gene. V dropped 2 bases and J dropped 4; count of bases not matched to a gene: 5. The CDR3 consists of 16 residues. CDR3: CASSLNGQAGANVLTF. The CDR3 DNA sequence: TGTGCCAGCAGCTTAAACGGACAGGCGGGGGCCAACGTCCTGACTTTC.

The chain carries TRBV6-1 and TRBJ2-1; 8 bases align to TRBD2. CDR3 size: 16 residues. In germline, CDR1 is MNHNS, CDR2 SASEGT. V gave up 1 base and J gave up 5 bases; unmatched junction bases: 7. The CDR3 DNA follows: TGTGCCAGCAGTGAAGACCGGGGGGGATTCCACAATGAGCAGTTCTTC. Protein: CASSEDRGGFHNEQFF.

This clone has just a few counts. This sequence joins TRBV11-3 and TRBJ2-2, with 15 bases that match TRBD2. The V gene's germline CDR1 is SGHNT and CDR2 YENEEA. The CDR3 sequence is 18 residues long. The V segment lost 5 bases and the J segment 2 bases; nucleotides outside the gene matches: 6. The CDR3 DNA sequence: TGTGCCAGCAGCCCTGAGGGACTAGCGGGAGGTAACACCGGGGAGCTGTTTTTT. It yields the protein CASSPEGLAGGNTGELFF.

This chain joins TRBV9 and TRBJ2-1, with 7 bases fitting TRBD2. J was trimmed by 2 bases and V by 3 bases; bases with no gene match: 8. Germline V gene data show CDR1 as SGDLS and CDR2 as YYNGEE. The CDR3 spans 16 residues. CDR3 nucleotide sequence: TGTGCCAGCAGCGCCCGAGCGGGGCGTACCTACAATGAGCAGTTCTTC. It codes for CASSARAGRTYNEQFF.

This chain's CDR3 is CASSPTVMYEQYF. Written as DNA, the CDR3 is TGTGCCAGCAGCCCGACAGTTATGTACGAGCAGTACTTC. The V call is TRBV7-6, the J call TRBJ2-7, with D perhaps TRBD1 (5 bases). Germline V gene data show CDR1 as SGHVS and CDR2 as FNYEAQ. This CDR3 is 13 amino acids long. V lost 5 bases and J 4 bases, leaving 12 bases between the germline ends. The variable domain in full, with the rest retrieved from reference TRBV7-6 and TRBJ2-7, is GAGVSQSPRYKVTKRGQDVALRCDPISGHVSLYWYRQALGQGPEFLTYFNYEAQQDKSGLPNDRFSAERPEGSISTLTIQRTEQRDSAMYRCASSPTVMYEQYFGPGTRLTVT.

The chain uses TRBV25-1 and TRBJ1-4; D is undetermined. V lost 4 bases, J lost 5 bases, and 14 bases lay in between. CDR3 size: 15 residues. Germline lookup yields CDR1 MGHDK and CDR2 SYGVNS. In nucleotides, the CDR3 is TGTGCCAGCAGTGGCGGACTTGGACCGAATGAAAAACTGTTTTTT. Residues: CASSGGLGPNEKLFF.

V usage is TRBV5-1 and J usage is TRBJ1-6; perhaps TRBD1 as D (5 bases). V was trimmed by 1 base and J by 5 bases, leaving 10 bases between them. The CDR3 runs to 15 residues. CDR1 is SGHRS and CDR2 is YFSETQ in the germline V gene. The CDR3 nucleotides read TGCGCCAGCAGCTTGCCGACAGCTAATAATTCACCCCTCCACTTT. It translates to CASSLPTANNSPLHF.

The chain has TRBV11-3 and TRBJ2-1; no definite D call. The CDR3 runs to 15 residues. V lost 0 bases and J lost 2, with 8 bases in between. The germline V gene encodes CDR1 SGHNT and CDR2 YENEEA. This chain's CDR3 is CASSLDWPPYNEQFF. The DNA of the CDR3 is TGTGCCAGCAGCTTAGATTGGCCCCCCTACAATGAGCAGTTCTTC.

The J gene is TRBJ2-7, the V gene TRBV2, with 12 bases aligning to TRBD2. J was trimmed by 3 bases and V by 6 bases; bases with no gene match: 6. CDR3 length: 15 amino acids. Germline V gene lookup returns CDR1 SNHLY and CDR2 FYNNEI. The CDR3 sequence is CASSALTSGSYEQYF. The CDR3 region has the DNA TGTGCCAGCAGCGCCCTGACTAGCGGGAGCTACGAGCAGTACTTC.